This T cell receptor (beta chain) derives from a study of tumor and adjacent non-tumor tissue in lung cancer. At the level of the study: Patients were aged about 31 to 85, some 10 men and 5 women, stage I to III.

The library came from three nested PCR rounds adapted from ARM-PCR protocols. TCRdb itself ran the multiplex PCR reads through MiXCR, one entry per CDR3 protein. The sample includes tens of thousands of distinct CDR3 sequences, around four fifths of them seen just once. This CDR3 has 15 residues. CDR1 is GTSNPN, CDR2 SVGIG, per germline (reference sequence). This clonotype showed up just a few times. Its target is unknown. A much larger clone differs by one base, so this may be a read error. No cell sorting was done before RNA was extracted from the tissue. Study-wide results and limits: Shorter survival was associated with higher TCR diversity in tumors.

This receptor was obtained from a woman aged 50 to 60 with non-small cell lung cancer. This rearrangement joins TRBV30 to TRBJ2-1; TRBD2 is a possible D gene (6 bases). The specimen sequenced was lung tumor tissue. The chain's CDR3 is CAWTLWDSSYNEHFF. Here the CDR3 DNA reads TGTGCCTGGACCTTGTGGGACTCTTCTTACAATGAGCACTTCTTC. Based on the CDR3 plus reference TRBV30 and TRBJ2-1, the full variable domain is SQTIHQWPATLVQPVGSPLSLECTVEGTSNPNLYWYRQAAGRGLQLLFYSVGIGQISSEVPQNLSASRPQDRQFILSSKKLLLSDSGFYLCAWTLWDSSYNEHFFGPGTRLTVL.